This TCR beta chain emerged from a study of human T cells and chemical hapten exposure (dated by TCRdb to the early 2020s). For context, the study as a whole: For sensitization, 2% DPC in acetone was applied to a roughly 2 cm by roughly 2 cm area of upper inner arm skin. The libraries were sequenced as a pool, and the TCR yield per sample differed mostly because of small variations in library volumes within the pool. Alopecia areata with under or over 50% scalp involvement, alopecia totalis and alopecia universalis were represented in the patient cohort, which was mostly female. Blood for TCR sequencing was provided by twenty-nine alopecia patients at one to four time points (pre-sensitization, 2, 6 and 24 weeks). Throughout the study period of 20 to 30 weeks, patients also received therapeutic DPC doses to the scalp every week. Patient blood was sampled pre-sensitization (week 0) and at 2, 6 and about 24 weeks after DPC sensitization. Patch testing was done on the upper back using Finn chambers containing 0.01% DPC, and results were scored after 6 days according to International Contact Dermatitis Research Group standards. In alopecia patients, the study followed how the peripheral blood TCR repertoire changed in vivo over primary and secondary sensitization to diphenylcyclopropenone (DPC), a hapten. On the study overall, not on this receptor specifically: Because every patient had alopecia, a presumed autoimmune disease, the patients' immune response might differ from that of healthy individuals. DPC sensitization did not change the number of TCRs with a frequency above 1 in 1000, and there was no evidence of changes in global repertoire structure. Repeated subsampling changed both the strength of the expansion versus patch-test correlation and the threshold at which the correlation became significant. Patch test score correlated positively with the number of PT1 expanded TCRs, reaching significance at thresholds 8, 16 and 32 but not at 4. Significantly more large CDR3 similarity clusters were formed by expanded TCRs than by pre-sensitization or healthy control sets, consistent with antigen-driven responses.

Spanning cysteine to phenylalanine, the CDR3 consists of 16 amino acids. Solely the CDR3 DNA is kept, with 48 bases framed from the first base. Trimming removed 4 bases from V and 5 bases from J, leaving 17 bases between the germline ends. The CDR1 and CDR2 encoded by the germline V gene are MGHRA and YSYEKL. The receptor library was made with RACE. The data were produced on a NextSeq 500. Library preparation attached unique molecular identifiers to individual cDNA molecules for quantitative, reproducible TCR counting. For every blood RNA sample, sequencing covered both the TCR alpha and TCR beta chains. The source study handled its data this way. The median number of TCRs per sample was 85,000 to 100,000, ranging from roughly 23,224 to 690,600. V, J and CDR3 annotation of the TCR reads was performed with the Decombinator software suite. Every sample was subsampled to the same number of TCRs (28,000) for the PS versus PT1 abundance plots. Expanded TCRs were defined as absent before sensitization and observed at least eight times at the 2-week time point. TCRdb reanalyzed the raw reads on its own, using fastp at Q25 for trimming and MiXCR for clone calling, and kept in-frame beta chains. CDR3 protein sequences are deduplicated, and each keeps its most common genes and DNA. The V and J calls follow TCRdb's processing rather than the paper's. Recorded for this sample are tens of thousands of distinct CDR3 sequences; approximately 9.9% of them occurred a single time. The leading ten clones occupy approximately 15% of the sample.

Reading the label with the study, this specimen's time point is: patch test 3, about 24 weeks after DPC sensitization. The label giving this sample's treatment or condition can be read as: therapeutic diphenylcyclopropenone sensitization with weekly scalp DPC. Blood at each patch-test visit was drawn before the patch test was applied. Patients were considered eligible if aged 18 to 70, diagnosed with alopecia and deemed suitable for DPC therapy, and patients were excluded if pregnant. Total RNA was extracted from unfractionated whole blood that had been collected in Tempus Blood RNA tubes. With regard to this clonotype: It has no known antigen specificity. The record has no base qualities; no much larger clone is one base away.

The sequence was collected from a woman aged 40-49 years with alopecia areata. Some clones in this sample may be carry-over from other donors' samples. Here the sequenced sample was whole blood, taken in connection with sensitization to the hapten diphenylcyclopropenone (DPC). In this chain, TRBV4-1 is recombined with TRBJ1-4, with TRBD1 tentatively as D gene (6 bases match). CDR3 protein: CASSRFPQGKNEKLFF. The bases read TGCGCCAGCAGCCGATTCCCACAGGGTAAAAATGAAAAACTGTTTTTT.